The entry that follows covers one T cell receptor (beta chain) sequence. The data were obtained in a study of blood T cell repertoires in COVID-19. Study-wide background: Both acute and convalescent COVID-19 samples were obtained from the United States, Italy and Spain.

V trimming: 5 bases; J trimming: 8 bases; junction bases outside the gene matches: 10. Germline lookup yields CDR1 SEHNR and CDR2 FQNEAQ (reference sequence). The CDR3 runs 16 residues. Generated by immunoSEQ multiplex PCR, the TCRdb table keeps only in-frame clones and is missing some. The sample includes roughly 250,000 clones, roughly 83% seen only once; the top ten take about 2.1%. Participants were aged about 18 to 90 years, lived in around 25 US areas, and enrolled virtually. Allocation to cohorts depended on clinical history reported by the participants. Cohort 3 recovery required two negative PCRs, clearance, or symptom resolution.

Sequencing was carried out using PBMCs or T cells enriched from blood (not recorded which). The receptor was isolated from a woman in her forties or fifties who had recovered from COVID-19. The chain carries TRBV7-9 and TRBJ2-1, with 12 bases fitting TRBD2. The CDR3 here is CASSPGRTSGIDEQFF. The CDR3 DNA is TGTGCCAGCAGCCCGGGGCGGACTAGCGGGATTGATGAGCAGTTCTTC. Looking up the rest from reference TRBV7-9 and TRBJ2-1 gives the full variable domain: DTGVSQNPRHKITKRGQNVTFRCDPISEHNRLYWYRQTLGQGPEFLTYFQNEAQLEKSRLLSDRFSAERPKGSFSTLEIQRTEQGDSAMYLCASSPGRTSGIDEQFFGPGTRLTVL.